This TCR beta chain was identified during a study of shared clonotypes between healthy human individuals. Notes on the study in general: Blood was the sole source, and tissue repertoires probably differ. When naive CD4 clonotypes were compared across a few donors, 4% to 6.5% were shared.

Trimming removed 3 bases at V and 7 bases at J, with 4 bases between. Germline CDR1 MDHEN, CDR2 SYDVKM. The CDR3 totals 11 residues. In the sorted-subset replicate PCRs, 150 to 200 ng DNA, 25,000 to 30,000 T cell genomes, was used. Original processing methods: Junction-only sequences without quality scores were provided by ImmunoSEQ, so filtering was different. Data came from immunoSEQ multiplex PCR; TCRdb stores just in-frame clones and leaves some out. D and trimming were read from the DNA, whereas the V and J calls and clone size are those reported in that table. The table has more than 900,000 clones, 70% to 80% seen once; the top ten hold 0.6% to 0.75%. In the case of this clone: As yet, its antigen is unknown. The sample contains more than one DNA sequence encoding this CDR3.

The sequence came from a man between 18 and 29 years old in good health. Some clones in this sample may be carry-over from other donors' samples. The source material was memory CD4+ T cells from PBMCs. This sample's subset: CD45RA-negative fraction. The chain recombines TRBV28 with TRBJ2-1; D unresolved. The CDR3 nucleotides are TGTGCCAGCAGTTTGGTGAATGAGCAGTTCTTC. Translation: CASSLVNEQFF.